This T cell receptor beta chain was identified in a study of T cell repertoires in cytomegalovirus infection. Whole-study results and caveats: Cumulative public TCR beta family frequency identified carriers of CMV plus the relevant HLA.

TCRdb analysed the reads with MiXCR anew, one entry per CDR3 protein. The sample records approximately 500,000 distinct CDR3 sequences, about 17% being singletons. The table lists this clonotype with a few counts. Its antigen remains unknown. The CDR3 spans 13 residues. Germline CDR1 and CDR2: SGHNT and YYREEE (reference sequence). Deletions cut 4 bases from V and 1 base from J, with 9 bases between. Material: CD8+ T cells from PBMCs. This rearrangement joins TRBV5-4 to TRBJ2-7; D is unclear. The TCR originated in a human donor in good health (CMV status not recorded). Some clones in this sample may be carry-over from other donors' samples. The CDR3 loop is CASSGEPSYEQYF. In DNA, the CDR3 is TGTGCCAGCAGCGGTGAGCCTTCCTACGAGCAGTACTTC. The variable domain in full, with the rest retrieved from reference TRBV5-4 and TRBJ2-7, is ETGVTQSPTHLIKTRGQQVTLRCSSQSGHNTVSWYQQALGQGPQFIFQYYREEENGRGNFPPRFSGLQFPNYSSELNVNALELDDSALYLCASSGEPSYEQYFGPGTRLTVT.